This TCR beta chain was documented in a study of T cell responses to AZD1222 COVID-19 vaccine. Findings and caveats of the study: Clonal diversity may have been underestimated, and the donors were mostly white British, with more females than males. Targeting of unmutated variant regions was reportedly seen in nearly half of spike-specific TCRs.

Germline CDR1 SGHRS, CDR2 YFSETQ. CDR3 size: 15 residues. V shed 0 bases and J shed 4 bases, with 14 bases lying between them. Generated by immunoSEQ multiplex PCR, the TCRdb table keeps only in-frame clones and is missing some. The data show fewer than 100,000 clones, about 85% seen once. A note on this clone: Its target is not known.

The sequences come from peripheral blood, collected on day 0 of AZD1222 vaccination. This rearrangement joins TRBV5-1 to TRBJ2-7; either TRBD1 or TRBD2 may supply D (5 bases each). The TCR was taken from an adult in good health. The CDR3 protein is CASSLGDGSEYEQYF. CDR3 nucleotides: TGCGCCAGCAGCTTGGGGGACGGGTCGGAATACGAGCAGTACTTC.